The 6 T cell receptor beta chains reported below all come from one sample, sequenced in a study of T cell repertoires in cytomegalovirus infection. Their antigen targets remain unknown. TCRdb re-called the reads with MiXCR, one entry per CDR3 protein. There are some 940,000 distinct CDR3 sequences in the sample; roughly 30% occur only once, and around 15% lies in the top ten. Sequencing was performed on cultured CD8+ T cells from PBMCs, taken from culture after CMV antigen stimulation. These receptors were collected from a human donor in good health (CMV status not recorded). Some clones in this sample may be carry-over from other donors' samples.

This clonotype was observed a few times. CDR3 protein: CASTTARRDINTDTQYF. CDR3 sequence (DNA): TGTGCCAGCACCACAGCAAGACGGGACATTAACACAGATACGCAGTATTTT. The J gene is TRBJ2-3, the V gene TRBV6-5; D perhaps matches TRBD1 (6 bases). Germline V gives CDR1 MNHEY, CDR2 SVGAGI. CDR3 size: 17 residues. Deletions cut 7 bases from V and 2 bases from J, with 22 bases between.

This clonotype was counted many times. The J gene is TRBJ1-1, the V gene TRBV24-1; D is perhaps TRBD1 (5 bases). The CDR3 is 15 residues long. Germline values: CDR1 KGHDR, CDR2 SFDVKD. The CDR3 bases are TGTGGGTTTCGGGGGATAGGACGATTAAACACTGAAGCTTTCTTT. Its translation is CGFRGIGRLNTEAFF.

The CDR3 loop reads CASGQESSYNEQFF. For the CDR3, the DNA is TGTGCCAGCGGACAGGAATCCTCCTACAATGAGCAGTTCTTC. J is TRBJ2-1 and V is TRBV6-2 or TRBV6-3, with TRBD1 matching over 7 bases. The CDR3 is made up of 14 amino acids. The V and J ends lost 8 bases and 0 bases, in that order; junction bases with no gene match: 4. Germline CDR1 and CDR2: MNHEY and SVGEGT.

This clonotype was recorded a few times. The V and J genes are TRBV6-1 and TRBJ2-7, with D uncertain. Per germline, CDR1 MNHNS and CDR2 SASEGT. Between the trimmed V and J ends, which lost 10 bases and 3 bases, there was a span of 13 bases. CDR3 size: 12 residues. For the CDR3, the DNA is TGTGCCATACAAACAGTATACTACGAGCAGTACTTC. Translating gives CAIQTVYYEQYF.

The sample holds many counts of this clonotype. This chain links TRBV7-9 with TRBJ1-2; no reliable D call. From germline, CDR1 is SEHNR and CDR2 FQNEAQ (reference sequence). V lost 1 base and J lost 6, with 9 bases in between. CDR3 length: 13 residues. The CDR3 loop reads CASSLGENNGYTF. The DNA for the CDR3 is TGTGCCAGCAGCTTAGGTGAAAACAATGGCTACACCTTC.

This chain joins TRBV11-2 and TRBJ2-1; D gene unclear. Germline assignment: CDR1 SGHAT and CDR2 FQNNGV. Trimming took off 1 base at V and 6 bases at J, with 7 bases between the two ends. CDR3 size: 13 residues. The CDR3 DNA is TGTGCCAGCAGCTTAGTATTCCTCAATGAGCAGTTCTTC. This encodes CASSLVFLNEQFF.